This is a list of T cell receptor beta chains from one sample in a study of shared clonotypes between healthy human individuals. Method: immunoSEQ multiplex PCR; TCRdb's copy keeps in-frame clones and lacks some. The sample includes about 1.5 million clones, 98% of them seen just once. What was sequenced was naive CD4+ T cells sorted from blood. These receptors were collected from a man aged 25-45 years in good health. The CDR3 runs from the conserved cysteine through the conserved F or W. The order of the fields is J gene, clone size, V gene, D gene, CDR3 protein, CDR3 DNA. D genes are given only for firm matches. For some rows the clone size is stated as once, few or many, or as a class when expanded; others skip it.

TRBJ1-4 | . | TRBV27 | . | CASSYVGGGEKLFF | TGTGCCAGCAGTTACGTTGGGGGTGGCGAAAAACTGTTTTTT
TRBJ2-3 | . | TRBV11-2 | . | CASSLVAGAISTDTQYF | TGTGCCAGCAGCTTAGTGGCGGGGGCAATTAGCACAGATACGCAGTATTTT
TRBJ2-7 | . | TRBV18 | . | CASSPAGGGQKFGQYF | TGTGCCAGCTCACCAGCCGGGGGGGGACAGAAGTTCGGGCAGTACTTC
TRBJ2-3 | . | TRBV6-6 | TRBD2 | CASSPSGSRTDTQYF | TGTGCCAGCAGTCCGAGCGGGAGTCGAACAGATACGCAGTATTTT
TRBJ1-2 | . | TRBV29-1 | . | CSVRIWNYGYTF | TGCAGCGTCAGGATATGGAACTATGGCTACACCTTC
TRBJ2-7 | . | TRBV6-6 | TRBD1 | CASSRDRSYEQYF | TGTGCCAGCAGCCGGGACAGGTCCTACGAGCAGTACTTC
TRBJ2-5 | . | TRBV6-1 | TRBD2 | CASSAGLAVQETQYF | TGTGCCAGCAGTGCGGGACTAGCGGTACAAGAGACCCAGTACTTC
TRBJ1-5 | . | TRBV28 | . | CASSVNQPQHF | TGTGCCAGCAGTGTAAATCAGCCCCAGCATTTT
TRBJ2-7 | . | TRBV6-5 | . | CASSYEGTPSYEQYF | TGTGCCAGCAGTTACGAGGGGACTCCCAGCTACGAGCAGTACTTC
TRBJ1-4 | . | TRBV10-3 | . | CAISDTQGSNEKLFF | TGTGCCATCAGCGACACTCAGGGCTCCAATGAAAAACTGTTTTTT
TRBJ2-2 | . | TRBV29-1 | . | CSGGTHTNTGELFF | TGCAGCGGGGGAACCCATACGAACACCGGGGAGCTGTTTTTT
TRBJ2-3 | . | TRBV5-1 | TRBD1 | CASSLAGTGGDTQYF | TGCGCCAGCAGCTTGGCCGGGACAGGAGGAGATACGCAGTATTTT
TRBJ2-7 | . | TRBV13 | TRBD2 | CASSDSLGRENYEQYF | TGTGCCAGCAGCGATTCCTTGGGGCGGGAGAACTACGAGCAGTACTTC
TRBJ2-7 | . | TRBV11-2 | TRBD1 | CASSFWDRGYEQYF | TGTGCCAGCAGCTTTTGGGACAGGGGCTACGAGCAGTACTTC
TRBJ2-1 | . | TRBV27 | TRBD1 | CASRLDRGSYNEQFF | TGTGCCAGCAGGCTTGACAGGGGTTCCTACAATGAGCAGTTCTTC
TRBJ2-1 | . | TRBV5-1 | . | CASSLEVRQPSYNEQFF | TGCGCCAGCAGCTTGGAGGTTCGGCAGCCCTCCTACAATGAGCAGTTCTTC
TRBJ1-5 | . | TRBV4-1 | TRBD1 | CASSLDRVNQPQHF | TGCGCCAGCAGCCTGGACAGGGTCAATCAGCCCCAGCATTTT
TRBJ1-1 | . | TRBV11-2 | . | CASSLVFEGSEAFF | TGTGCCAGCAGCTTAGTTTTCGAAGGATCTGAAGCTTTCTTT
TRBJ2-1 | . | TRBV11-2 | TRBD2 | CASRWSGKNYNEQFF | TGTGCCAGCAGATGGAGCGGGAAAAACTACAATGAGCAGTTCTTC
TRBJ2-2 | . | TRBV7-8 | TRBD2 | CASSLTGTTITGELFF | TGTGCCAGCAGCTTAACCGGGACTACAATCACCGGGGAGCTGTTTTTT
TRBJ2-7 | . | TRBV10-3 | . | CAISTVTEQYF | TGTGCCATCTCTACAGTGACCGAGCAGTACTTC
TRBJ2-5 | . | TRBV5-8 | . | CASSLFFSGETQYF | TGTGCCAGCAGCTTATTCTTTTCGGGAGAGACCCAGTACTTC
TRBJ2-1 | . | TRBV5-1 | . | CASSLVDGNNEQFF | TGCGCCAGCAGCTTGGTGGACGGAAACAATGAGCAGTTCTTC
TRBJ2-2 | . | TRBV30 | . | CAWSVGGELFF | TGTGCCTGGAGTGTGGGGGGGGAGCTGTTTTTT
TRBJ2-3 | . | TRBV2 | TRBD2 | CASNLLAGSPDTQYF | TGTGCCAGCAACCTTCTAGCGGGATCCCCAGATACGCAGTATTTT
TRBJ2-5 | . | TRBV5-4 | . | CASSPGTGQETQYF | TGTGCCAGCAGCCCAGGGACGGGGCAAGAGACCCAGTACTTC
TRBJ2-7 | . | TRBV5-1 | . | CASSSSPRGPLSYEQYF | TGCGCCAGCAGCTCGTCCCCCAGGGGACCCCTTTCCTACGAGCAGTACTTC
TRBJ2-2 | . | TRBV5-1 | TRBD2 | CASSFGLAANTGELFF | TGCGCCAGCAGCTTCGGACTAGCGGCGAACACCGGGGAGCTGTTTTTT
TRBJ2-7 | . | TRBV5-6 | . | CASSPFLLAVEQYF | TGTGCCAGCAGCCCGTTTCTTCTTGCAGTCGAGCAGTACTTC
TRBJ1-5 | . | TRBV5-1 | . | CASSLDRGNQPQHF | TGCGCCAGCAGCTTAGACAGAGGGAATCAGCCCCAGCATTTT
TRBJ2-7 | once | TRBV9 | . | CASSSSPSSSYEQYF | TGTGCCAGCAGCTCCAGCCCTTCCAGCTCCTACGAGCAGTACTTC
TRBJ1-1 | once | TRBV5-1 | . | CASSLAPVMNTEAFF | TGCGCCAGCAGCTTGGCCCCGGTCATGAACACTGAAGCTTTCTTT
TRBJ2-7 | . | TRBV28 | TRBD1 | CASSPGQGTYEQYF | TGTGCCAGCAGTCCGGGACAGGGTACCTACGAGCAGTACTTC
TRBJ1-1 | . | TRBV19 | . | CASSIGQLNTEAFF | TGTGCCAGTAGTATCGGTCAGCTGAACACTGAAGCTTTCTTT
TRBJ2-7 | . | TRBV28 | . | CASSFLSGQYEQYF | TGTGCCAGCAGTTTTCTTTCTGGACAGTACGAGCAGTACTTC
TRBJ2-7 | . | TRBV11-2 | . | CASSFLDRNYEQYF | TGTGCCAGCAGCTTCTTGGACAGAAACTACGAGCAGTACTTC
TRBJ2-5 | . | TRBV11-2 | TRBD1 | CASSYVDRRLETQYF | TGTGCCAGCAGCTACGTGGACAGGAGACTGGAGACCCAGTACTTC
TRBJ2-3 | once | TRBV5-1 | TRBD2 | CASSLAAGTDTQYF | TGCGCCAGCAGCTTGGCAGCGGGGACAGATACGCAGTATTTT
TRBJ1-1 | . | TRBV5-1 | . | CASSLGQAAEAFF | TGCGCCAGCAGCTTGGGACAGGCGGCTGAAGCTTTCTTT
TRBJ2-7 | . | TRBV6-1 | . | CASSADRFSYEQYF | TGTGCCAGCAGCGCGGACAGATTCTCCTACGAGCAGTACTTC
TRBJ2-1 | . | TRBV9 | . | CASSVAGLRRYNEQFF | TGTGCCAGCAGCGTAGCGGGACTCAGGAGGTACAATGAGCAGTTCTTC
TRBJ2-7 | . | TRBV27 | . | CASSFGHEQYF | TGTGCCAGCAGTTTCGGGCACGAGCAGTACTTC
TRBJ2-2 | . | TRBV28 | . | CASSPLADRTNTGELFF | TGTGCCAGCAGTCCCCTGGCGGACCGCACGAACACCGGGGAGCTGTTTTTT
TRBJ2-2 | . | TRBV20-1 | . | CSARSVTELFF | TGCAGTGCTAGGTCCGTTACGGAGCTGTTTTTT
TRBJ1-5 | . | TRBV30 | . | CAWSRRREGTQPQHF | TGTGCCTGGAGCCGAAGGCGGGAGGGTACTCAGCCCCAGCATTTT
TRBJ1-4 | . | TRBV5-1 | . | CASSLAAQVEKLFF | TGCGCCAGCAGCTTGGCCGCACAGGTTGAAAAACTGTTTTTT